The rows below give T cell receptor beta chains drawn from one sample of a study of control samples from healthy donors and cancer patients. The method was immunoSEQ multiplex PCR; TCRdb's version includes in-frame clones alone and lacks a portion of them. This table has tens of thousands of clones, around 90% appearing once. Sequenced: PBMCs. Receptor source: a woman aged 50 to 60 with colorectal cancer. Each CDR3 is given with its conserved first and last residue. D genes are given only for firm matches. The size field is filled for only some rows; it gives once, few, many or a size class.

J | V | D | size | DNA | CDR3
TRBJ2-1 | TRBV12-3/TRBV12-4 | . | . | TGTGCCAGCAGCACCCACCCCTCTCGGGAGCAGTTCTTC | CASSTHPSREQFF
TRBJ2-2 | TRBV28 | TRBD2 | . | TGTGCCAGCAAACTAGCGATGAACACCGGGGAGCTGTTTTTT | CASKLAMNTGELFF
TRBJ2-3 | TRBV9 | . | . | TGTGCCAGCAGCGTAGAACGGCCCACAGATACGCAGTATTTT | CASSVERPTDTQYF
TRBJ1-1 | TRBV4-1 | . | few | TGCGCCAGCAGCCATGCTACAGGGACCCAAGATGAAGCTTTCTTT | CASSHATGTQDEAFF
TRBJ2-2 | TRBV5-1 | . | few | TGCGCCAGCAGAAATTTCCTTACGGGGACCGGGGAGCTGTTTTTT | CASRNFLTGTGELFF
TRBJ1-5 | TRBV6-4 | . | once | TGTGCCAGCACCAAGAACCAATATAGCAATCAGCCCCAGCATTTT | CASTKNQYSNQPQHF
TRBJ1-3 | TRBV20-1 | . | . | TGCAGTGCTAGAGATCAAGGGGTTCAGTATTTT | CSARDQGVQYF
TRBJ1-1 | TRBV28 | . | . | TGTGCCAGCAGGCGACAGTTGAACACTGAAGCTTTCTTT | CASRRQLNTEAFF
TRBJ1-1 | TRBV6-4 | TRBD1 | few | TGTGCCAGCAGCCGAGATACAGGGGCGGAAGCTTTCTTT | CASSRDTGAEAFF
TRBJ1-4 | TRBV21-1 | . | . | TGTGCCAGCAGCAATAGGGGCAGACTTAATGAAAAACTGTTTTTT | CASSNRGRLNEKLFF
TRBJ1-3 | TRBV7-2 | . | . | TGTGCCAGCAGCTTCACAGGGCTAGGAAACACCATATATTTT | CASSFTGLGNTIYF
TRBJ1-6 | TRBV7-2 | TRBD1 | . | TGTGCCAGCAGCGTCTCAGGGACAGGGTTGGTACCCCTCCACTTT | CASSVSGTGLVPLHF
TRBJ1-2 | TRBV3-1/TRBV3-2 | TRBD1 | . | TGTGCCAGCAGCCCCCTGAAGGGGGCTGGCTATGGCTACACCTTC | CASSPLKGAGYGYTF
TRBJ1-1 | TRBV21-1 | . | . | TGTGCCAGCATCGAATATGGGGAAAACACTGAAGCTTTCTTT | CASIEYGENTEAFF
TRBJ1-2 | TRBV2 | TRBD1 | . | TGTGCCAGGACAGGGGTGGGTGGCTACACCTTC | CARTGVGGYTF
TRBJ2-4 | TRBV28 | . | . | TGTGCCAGCAGTTTAGGTGGGGCGGGAAACATTCAGTACTTC | CASSLGGAGNIQYF
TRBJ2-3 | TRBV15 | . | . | TGTGCCACCGGGCCTAGAACAGATACGCAGTATTTT | CATGPRTDTQYF
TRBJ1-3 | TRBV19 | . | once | TGTGCCAGTAGTGCCAGCTCGACAGGTCCCTCTGGAAACACCATATATTTT | CASSASSTGPSGNTIYF
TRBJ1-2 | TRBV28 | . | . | TGTGCCAGCAGTACCTCAGGGGACGGCTACACCTTC | CASSTSGDGYTF
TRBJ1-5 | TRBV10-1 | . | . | TGCGCCAGCAGTGAAAGTCGACAGCCCCAGCATTTT | CASSESRQPQHF
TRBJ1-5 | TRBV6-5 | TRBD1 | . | TGTGCCAGCAGTACAGACAGGGGGTATCAGCCCCAGCATTTT | CASSTDRGYQPQHF
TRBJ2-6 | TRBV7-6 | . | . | TGTGCCAGCAGTCCGGGCGCCTCTGGGGCCAACGTCCTGACTTTC | CASSPGASGANVLTF
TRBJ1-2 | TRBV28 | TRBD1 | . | TGTGCCAGTTCACTGGCCCGGGACCAGGGGGCGCGCGGCTACACCTTC | CASSLARDQGARGYTF
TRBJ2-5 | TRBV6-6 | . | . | TGTGCCAGCAGTGGAGACTGGCCCCAAGAGACCCAGTACTTC | CASSGDWPQETQYF
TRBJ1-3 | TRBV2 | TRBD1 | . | TGTGCCAGCAGTGACACAGGGGCCAAAAACACCATATATTTT | CASSDTGAKNTIYF
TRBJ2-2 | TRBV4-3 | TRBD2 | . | TGCGCCAGCAGCCACCCCGGGGGGAGCGGGGGGAGCACCGGGGAGCTGTTTTTT | CASSHPGGSGGSTGELFF
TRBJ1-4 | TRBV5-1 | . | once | TGCGCCAGCAGCGGGGGACCCGCGGGGGCGGGAGAAAAACTGTTTTTT | CASSGGPAGAGEKLFF
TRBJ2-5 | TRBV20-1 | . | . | TGCAGTGCTAGTTCGGGACCGGTCCAAGAGACCCAGTACTTC | CSASSGPVQETQYF
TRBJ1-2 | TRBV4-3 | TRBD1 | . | TGCGCCAGCAGCGGGCCCGGGACAGGCTATGGCTACACCTTC | CASSGPGTGYGYTF
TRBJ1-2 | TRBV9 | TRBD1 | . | TGTGCCAGCAGCGCCGGTGACCGGGACAGGGGTAGTGGGACTAGCTATGGCTACACCTTC | CASSAGDRDRGSGTSYGYTF
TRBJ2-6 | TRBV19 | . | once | TGTGCCAGTAGTAAAAGCGTAGTATCCTCTGGGGCCAACGTCCTGACTTTC | CASSKSVVSSGANVLTF
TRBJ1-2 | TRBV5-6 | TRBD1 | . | TGTGCCAGCAGCTCTGGACAGGGGAGCGGCTACACCTTC | CASSSGQGSGYTF
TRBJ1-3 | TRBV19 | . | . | TGTGCCAGTAGGCCCCTTGGGAACTCTGGAAACACCATATATTTT | CASRPLGNSGNTIYF
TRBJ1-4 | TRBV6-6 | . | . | TGTGCCAGCAGTCCCGGGACCCTCACCGGTGGGTTGAGGGAAAAACTGTTTTTT | CASSPGTLTGGLREKLFF
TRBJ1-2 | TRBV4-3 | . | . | TGCGCCAGCAGCCAAGAGTTCGGAGGTTATGGCTACACCTTC | CASSQEFGGYGYTF
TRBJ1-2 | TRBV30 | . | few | TGTGCCTGGAGCCTACAGGGACACTATGGCTACACCTTC | CAWSLQGHYGYTF
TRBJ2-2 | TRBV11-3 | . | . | TGTGCCAGCAGCTTGGCAGGGTGGGACACCGGGGAGCTGTTTTTT | CASSLAGWDTGELFF
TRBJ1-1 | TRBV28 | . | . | TGTGCCACCCAAGTCGGGGCTGAAGCTTTCTTT | CATQVGAEAFF
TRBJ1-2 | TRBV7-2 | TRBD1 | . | TGTGCCAGCAGCTCGCAGGGGGGTAACTATGGCTACACCTTC | CASSSQGGNYGYTF
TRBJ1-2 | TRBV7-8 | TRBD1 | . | TGTGCCAGCAGCTTATACAGGGGCTCTGGCTATGGCTACACCTTC | CASSLYRGSGYGYTF
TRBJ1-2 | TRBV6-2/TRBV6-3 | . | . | TGTGCCAGCAGTTCCGACCGGGGCAGACTTTTCGACGGCTACACCTTC | CASSSDRGRLFDGYTF
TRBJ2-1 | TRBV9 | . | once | TGTGCCAGCAGCGTAAACGACTACAATGAGCAGTTCTTC | CASSVNDYNEQFF
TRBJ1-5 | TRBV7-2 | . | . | TGTGCCAGCAGCCAGACATACAGCAATCAGCCCCAGCATTTT | CASSQTYSNQPQHF
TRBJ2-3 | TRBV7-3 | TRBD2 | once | TGTGCCAGCAGCTCAAATGGACTAGCGGGGGGGCCCTCAGATACGCAGTATTTT | CASSSNGLAGGPSDTQYF
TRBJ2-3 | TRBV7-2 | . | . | TGTGCCAGCGAGCCTGGGCGGGGAGGCACAGATACGCAGTATTTT | CASEPGRGGTDTQYF
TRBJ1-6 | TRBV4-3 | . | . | TGCGCCAGCAGCCAAGAAATCACCGGGTCACCCCTCCACTTT | CASSQEITGSPLHF
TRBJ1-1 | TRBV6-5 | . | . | TGTGCCAGCAGCTCCGGCCGGAGAAACACTGAAGCTTTCTTT | CASSSGRRNTEAFF
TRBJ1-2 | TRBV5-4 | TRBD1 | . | TGTGCCAGCAGCCGGGACAGCTTCTATGGCTACACCTTC | CASSRDSFYGYTF
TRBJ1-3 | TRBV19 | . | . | TGTGCCAGTAGCCCCAGGGCCACGAGCTCTGGAAACACCATATATTTT | CASSPRATSSGNTIYF
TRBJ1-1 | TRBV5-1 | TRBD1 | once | TGCGCCAGCAGCGAAAACAGGGGGCTGAACACTGAAGCTTTCTTT | CASSENRGLNTEAFF
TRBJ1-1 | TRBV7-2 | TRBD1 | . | TGTGCCAGCAGCTTGGGACAGATGAACACTGAAGCTTTCTTT | CASSLGQMNTEAFF
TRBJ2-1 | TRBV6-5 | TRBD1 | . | TGTGCCAGCAGTTACTCTTTAGGGACAGGGGTGAATGAGCAGTTCTTC | CASSYSLGTGVNEQFF
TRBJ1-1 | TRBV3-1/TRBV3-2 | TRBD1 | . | TGTGCCAGCAGCCGGATGACAGGGCAAGTCAACACTGAAGCTTTCTTT | CASSRMTGQVNTEAFF
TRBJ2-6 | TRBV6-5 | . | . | TGTGCCAGCTCGGGTTTTGGGGCCAACGTCCTGACTTTC | CASSGFGANVLTF
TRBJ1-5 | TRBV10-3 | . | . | TGTGCCATCAGTGAGTCGGGGGGGAATCAGCCCCAGCATTTT | CAISESGGNQPQHF
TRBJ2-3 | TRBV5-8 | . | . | TGTGCCAGCAGCTTGAAGGGGAGCACAGATACGCAGTATTTT | CASSLKGSTDTQYF
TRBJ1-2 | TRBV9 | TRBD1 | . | TGTGCCAGCAGCGTAGCGACAGGGCACTATGGCTACACCTTC | CASSVATGHYGYTF